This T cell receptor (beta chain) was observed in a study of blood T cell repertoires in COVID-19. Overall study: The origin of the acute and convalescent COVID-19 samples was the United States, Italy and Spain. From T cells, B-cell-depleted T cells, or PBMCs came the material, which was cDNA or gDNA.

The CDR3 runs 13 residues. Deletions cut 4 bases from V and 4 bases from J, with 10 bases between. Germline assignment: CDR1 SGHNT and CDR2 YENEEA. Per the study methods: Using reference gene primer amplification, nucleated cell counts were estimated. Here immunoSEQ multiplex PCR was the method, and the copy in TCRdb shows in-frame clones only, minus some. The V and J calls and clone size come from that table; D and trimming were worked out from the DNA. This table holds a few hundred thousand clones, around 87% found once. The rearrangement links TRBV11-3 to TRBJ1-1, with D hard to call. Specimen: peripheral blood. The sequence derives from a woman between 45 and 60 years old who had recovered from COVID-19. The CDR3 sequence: CASSSGRGTEAFF. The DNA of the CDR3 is TGTGCCAGCAGCTCCGGGAGAGGCACTGAAGCTTTCTTT.